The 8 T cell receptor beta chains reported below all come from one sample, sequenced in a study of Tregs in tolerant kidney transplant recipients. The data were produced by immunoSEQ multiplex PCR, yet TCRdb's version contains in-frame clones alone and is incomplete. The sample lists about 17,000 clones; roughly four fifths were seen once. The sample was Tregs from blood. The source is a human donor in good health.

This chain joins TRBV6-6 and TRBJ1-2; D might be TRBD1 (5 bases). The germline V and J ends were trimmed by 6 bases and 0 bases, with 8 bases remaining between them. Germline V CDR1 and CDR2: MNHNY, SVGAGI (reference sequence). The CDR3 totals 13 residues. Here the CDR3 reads CASSDSPNYGYTF. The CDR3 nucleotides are TGTGCCAGCAGCGACAGCCCTAACTATGGCTACACCTTC.

The CDR3 loop reads CASSIGTSNYGYTF. The DNA of the CDR3 is TGTGCCAGTAGTATAGGCACCTCTAACTATGGCTACACCTTC. The gene calls are TRBV19 and TRBJ1-2; D is uncertain. The CDR3 is 14 amino acids. In germline, CDR1 is LNHDA, CDR2 SQIVND (reference sequence). V was trimmed by 1 base and J by 0 bases, leaving 6 bases between them.

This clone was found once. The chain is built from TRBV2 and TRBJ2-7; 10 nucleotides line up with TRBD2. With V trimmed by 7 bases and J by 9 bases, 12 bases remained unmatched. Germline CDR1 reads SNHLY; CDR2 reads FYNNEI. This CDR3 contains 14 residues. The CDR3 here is CASKEAGGGLAQYF. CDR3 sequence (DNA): TGTGCCAGCAAGGAAGCGGGAGGGGGGCTAGCGCAGTACTTC. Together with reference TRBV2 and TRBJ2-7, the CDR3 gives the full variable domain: EPEVTQTPSHQVTQMGQEVILRCVPISNHLYFYWYRQILGQKVEFLVSFYNNEISEKSEIFDDQFSVERPDGSNFTLKIRSTKLEDSAMYFCASKEAGGGLAQYFGPGTRLTVT.

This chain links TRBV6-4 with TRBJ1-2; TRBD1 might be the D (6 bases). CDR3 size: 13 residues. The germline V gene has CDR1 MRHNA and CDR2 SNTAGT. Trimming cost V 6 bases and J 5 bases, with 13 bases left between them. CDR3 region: CASSPSGAYGYTF. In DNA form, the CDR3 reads TGTGCCAGCAGCCCGTCAGGGGCGTATGGCTACACCTTC.

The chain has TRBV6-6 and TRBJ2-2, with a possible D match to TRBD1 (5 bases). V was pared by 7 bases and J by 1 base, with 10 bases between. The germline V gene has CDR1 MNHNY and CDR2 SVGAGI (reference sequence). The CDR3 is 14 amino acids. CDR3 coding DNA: TGTGCCAGCAAGAGACAGCAGAACACCGGGGAGCTGTTTTTT. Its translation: CASKRQQNTGELFF.

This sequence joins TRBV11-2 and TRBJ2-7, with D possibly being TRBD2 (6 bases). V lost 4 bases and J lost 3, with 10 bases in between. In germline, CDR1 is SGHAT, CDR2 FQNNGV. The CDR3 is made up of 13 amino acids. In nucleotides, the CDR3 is TGTGCCAGCAGCTCGGGGAGGCTCTACGAGCAGTACTTC. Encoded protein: CASSSGRLYEQYF.

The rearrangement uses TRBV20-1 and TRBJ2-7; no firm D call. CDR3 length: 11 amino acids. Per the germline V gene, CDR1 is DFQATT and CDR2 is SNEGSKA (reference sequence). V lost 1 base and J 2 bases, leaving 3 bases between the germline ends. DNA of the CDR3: TGCAGTGCTAGAGGTGCCTACGAGCAGTACTTC. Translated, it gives CSARGAYEQYF.

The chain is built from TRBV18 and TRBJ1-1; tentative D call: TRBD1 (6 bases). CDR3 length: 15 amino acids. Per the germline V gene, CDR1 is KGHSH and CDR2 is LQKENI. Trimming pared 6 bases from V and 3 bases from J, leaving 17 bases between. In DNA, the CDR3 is TGTGCCAGCTCCCTCCGGGGGCCACGGGACACTGAAGCTTTCTTT. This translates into CASSLRGPRDTEAFF.